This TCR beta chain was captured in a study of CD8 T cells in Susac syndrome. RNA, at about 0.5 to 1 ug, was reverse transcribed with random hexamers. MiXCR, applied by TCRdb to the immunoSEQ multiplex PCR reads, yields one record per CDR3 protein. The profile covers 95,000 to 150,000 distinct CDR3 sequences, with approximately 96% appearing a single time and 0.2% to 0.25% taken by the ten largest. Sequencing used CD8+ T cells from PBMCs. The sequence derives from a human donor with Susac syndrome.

The CDR3 spells CASSLGGPAGAFF. The CDR3 nucleotides read TGTGCCAGCAGCTTAGGGGGACCGGCGGGAGCTTTCTTT. The V gene is TRBV13, the J gene TRBJ1-1; a possible D gene is TRBD1 (5 bases). Germline assignment: CDR1 PRHDT and CDR2 FYEKMQ (reference sequence). CDR3 length: 13 residues. Deletions cut 0 bases from V and 10 bases from J, with 12 bases between.